This record looks at one T cell receptor (beta chain) sequence and its context. Its matching antigen is unknown. The data were produced by immunoSEQ multiplex PCR, yet TCRdb's version contains in-frame clones alone and is incomplete. The sample shows 780,000 or so clones, around 77% of them seen only once. V gave up 5 bases and J gave up 1 base; unmatched junction bases: 1. This CDR3 spans 13 amino acids. Germline CDR1 reads SEHNR; CDR2 reads FQNEAQ (reference sequence). The data stem from a study of shared clonotypes between healthy human individuals. Whole-study findings and limits: Estimated richness was generally greater in naive than memory subsets.

Negatively enriched CD4+ T cells were divided by CD45RA into naive and memory. This clonotype originated in a woman in her twenties or thirties in good health. The sequenced sample was memory CD4+ T cells sorted from blood. The subset is: CD45RA-negative fraction. The chain carries TRBV7-9 and TRBJ2-5; 7 bases align to TRBD2. The CDR3: CASSPSGQETQYF. CDR3 DNA: TGTGCCAGCAGCCCTAGCGGCCAAGAGACCCAGTACTTC.